This T cell receptor (beta chain) is from a study of blood T cell repertoires in COVID-19. Study-level background: Samples taken during acute and convalescent COVID-19 were collected in the United States, Italy and Spain.

There are 13 residues in the CDR3. Germline V gene lookup returns CDR1 LGHDT and CDR2 YNNKEL (reference sequence). Trimming removed 6 bases from V and 7 bases from J, with 15 bases in between. Produced via immunoSEQ multiplex PCR; TCRdb's table is partial and in-frame only. In the table there are approximately 200,000 clones, nearly 90% of which are singletons. Clinical histories supplied by participants themselves formed the basis of cohort assignment. Sequencing was done on a sample of PBMCs or T cells enriched from blood (not recorded which). The rearrangement joins TRBV3-1 (or the pseudogene TRBV3-2) to TRBJ1-1; possibly TRBD1 for D (6 bases). The receptor's source is a woman aged 40-49 years with acute COVID-19. CDR3 DNA sequence: TGTGCCAGCAGGGGCCGGACAGACAATGAAGCTTTCTTT. Protein sequence: CASRGRTDNEAFF.